These T cell receptor beta chains were read from a single sample in a study of T-cell memory formation after mild COVID-19. TCRdb re-called the 5' RACE reads through MiXCR, storing one row per CDR3 protein. Here the sample spans about 390,000 distinct CDR3 sequences, 15% to 20% being singletons. Input material: PBMCs or a T cell subset sorted from them (not recorded which). Receptors originate from a man younger than 35 who had mild COVID-19 (a few samples of this study predate the infection). Cell type and time point are not known. CDR3s include the opening cysteine and the closing phenylalanine or tryptophan.

j_call	v_call	cdr3_aa
TRBJ2-1	TRBV29-1	CSVDAGTGWDNEQFF
TRBJ1-2	TRBV4-3	CASSQMESRDRGHEAF
TRBJ2-3	TRBV7-8	CASSLMGGMDTQYF
TRBJ1-5	TRBV6-6	CASNSHNQPQHF
TRBJ2-7	TRBV25-1	CASSDHYEQYF
TRBJ1-5	TRBV4-1	CASSQGGPYQPQHF
TRBJ1-4	TRBV5-6	CASSYEGVDEKLFF
TRBJ2-2	TRBV6-2/TRBV6-3	CASERGNTGELFF
TRBJ1-2	TRBV7-9	CASSTENRGIYGYTF
TRBJ2-7	TRBV7-2	CASSWGRDEQYF
TRBJ2-1	TRBV5-4	CASSPGTGDHEQFF
TRBJ2-2	TRBV5-1	CASTLGDRATGELFF
TRBJ1-1	TRBV5-3	CARSVGVNTEAFF
TRBJ1-2	TRBV6-2/TRBV6-3	CASSYSITGQGPHGYTF
TRBJ1-2	TRBV20-1	CSVGVIYYTF
TRBJ1-1	TRBV12-3/TRBV12-4	CASTYRGSTEAFF
TRBJ1-3	TRBV28	CASRAQHSGNTIYF
TRBJ1-6	TRBV5-1	CASSVGTAGGPLHF
TRBJ1-4	TRBV12-3/TRBV12-4	CASSLAGYEKLFF
TRBJ2-1	TRBV5-4	CASSLDSSSYNEQFF
TRBJ1-3	TRBV4-1	CASSQGSGNTIYF
TRBJ1-3	TRBV20-1	CSAQGQISGNTIYF
TRBJ1-6	TRBV18	CASSPGTGGAPLHF
TRBJ1-6	TRBV7-3	CASSLSSGRNSPLHF
TRBJ2-6	TRBV5-1	CASSLDYSSGANVLTF
TRBJ1-1	TRBV11-2	CASSLYEGTEAFF
TRBJ1-6	TRBV20-1	CSARDPGRPNSPLHF
TRBJ1-1	TRBV6-2/TRBV6-3	CASSFGAPSTEAFF
TRBJ2-3	TRBV12-3/TRBV12-4	CASRGLASTDTQYF
TRBJ2-2	TRBV5-1	CATRRGENTGELFF
TRBJ2-5	TRBV14	CASSLGQLKQETQYF
TRBJ2-5	TRBV6-5	CASRRKETQYF
TRBJ1-1	TRBV19	CASSPGGLSGNTEAFF
TRBJ2-1	TRBV20-1	CSAKNLELAGRGSYNEQFF
TRBJ2-1	TRBV7-8	CASSPDGGESYNEQFF
TRBJ2-7	TRBV4-1	CASSQDPDSYEQYF
TRBJ1-6	TRBV7-2	CASSPDRGVPLHF
TRBJ2-3	TRBV6-1	CASGLQYRLDTQYF
TRBJ2-5	TRBV6-1	CASSARGYPGETQYF
TRBJ2-1	TRBV7-9	CASSLGPTGGFDEQFF
TRBJ2-2	TRBV6-5	CASRKWAGLNTGELFF
TRBJ2-5	TRBV7-2	CATKASLPQETQYF
TRBJ1-1	TRBV21-1	CASSKGGQQGSTEAFF
TRBJ2-5	TRBV5-1	CASSLGVHRYQETQYF
TRBJ1-5	TRBV9	CASSVGAFNQPQHF
TRBJ1-2	TRBV29-1	CSVVGQEYGYTF